This is a list of T cell receptor beta chains from one sample in a study of regulatory T cells in long-lasting Graves disease. MiXCR, run by TCRdb on the multiplex PCR reads, gives a single entry per CDR3 protein. The sample yields 400,000 to 650,000 distinct CDR3 sequences, about 16% seen once. The sample was also reused in another study, on T cells in Graves' hyperthyroidism and ophthalmopathy.

The source was peripheral blood mononuclear cells (PBMCs), collected at new diagnosis, from a patient treated with antithyroid drugs. The receptors were gathered from a woman aged 35-65 years with Graves disease. Both conserved end residues are part of each CDR3. The D gene is left open where the match is weak. Clone size is given for some rows only: seen once, a few or many times, or a class if the clone is expanded.

cdr3_aa	cdr3_nt	v_call	j_call	d_call	clone_size
CASSRGQASTGELFF	TGTGCCAGTAGCCGTGGACAGGCTAGCACCGGGGAGCTGTTTTTT	TRBV30	TRBJ2-2	TRBD1	-
CASSLGAGGAGDTQYF	TGTGCCAGCAGCTTAGGGGCGGGGGGGGCTGGAGATACGCAGTATTTT	TRBV11-3	TRBJ2-3	TRBD2	-
CASSQGGHNEKLFF	TGTGCCAGCAGCCAAGGGGGACATAATGAAAAACTGTTTTTT	TRBV3-1	TRBJ1-4	-	few
CAWSTTGNEQYF	TGTGCCTGGAGCACCACAGGGAACGAGCAGTACTTC	TRBV30	TRBJ2-7	-	many
CASSPWDSLGEQFF	TGTGCCAGCAGCCCCTGGGACAGTCTCGGCGAGCAGTTCTTC	TRBV3-1	TRBJ2-1	TRBD1	many
CASSYSENTGELFF	TGTGCCAGCAGTTACTCGGAGAACACCGGGGAGCTGTTTTTT	TRBV6-5	TRBJ2-2	-	few
CASSALAGGETQYF	TGTGCCAGCAGTGCATTAGCGGGGGGAGAGACCCAGTACTTC	TRBV12-3/TRBV12-4	TRBJ2-5	TRBD2	many
CASSPLGSYEQYF	TGTGCCAGCAGCCCCTTGGGCAGCTACGAGCAGTACTTC	TRBV14	TRBJ2-7	-	-
CASSPSGAINYGYTF	TGCGCCAGCAGCCCATCCGGGGCCATCAATTATGGCTACACCTTC	TRBV5-1	TRBJ1-2	-	few
CASSYGREVAYEQYF	TGCGCCAGCAGCTACGGACGGGAGGTAGCCTACGAGCAGTACTTC	TRBV5-1	TRBJ2-7	TRBD2	many
CASSPGWSVYF	TGTGCCAGCAGTCCTGGATGGAGCGTATATTTT	TRBV12-3/TRBV12-4	TRBJ1-3	-	few
CASSQAGSGPLHF	TGTGCCAGCAGCCAAGCTGGGTCCGGACCCCTCCACTTT	TRBV3-1	TRBJ1-6	-	-
CSARERGNQPQHF	TGCAGCGCCAGGGAGAGGGGCAATCAGCCCCAGCATTTT	TRBV29-1	TRBJ1-5	-	many
CASSPAEGYSNQPQHF	TGTGCCAGCAGCCCGGCGGAGGGCTATAGCAATCAGCCCCAGCATTTT	TRBV2	TRBJ1-5	-	many
CASSRRPGTGNYEQYF	TGTGCCAGCAGCCGTAGACCCGGGACAGGGAACTACGAGCAGTACTTC	TRBV5-5	TRBJ2-7	TRBD1	-
CASRDYGYTF	TGTGCCAGCAGGGATTATGGCTACACCTTC	TRBV2	TRBJ1-2	-	many
CASSTQGLATDTQYF	TGCGCCAGCAGCACCCAGGGGCTAGCCACAGATACGCAGTATTTT	TRBV5-1	TRBJ2-3	-	-
CASSLPGGAGTEAFF	TGTGCCAGCAGTCTTCCAGGGGGAGCTGGGACTGAAGCTTTCTTT	TRBV16	TRBJ1-1	TRBD1	many
CSAMPLAGTDTQYF	TGCAGTGCTATGCCCCTAGCGGGCACAGATACGCAGTATTTT	TRBV20-1	TRBJ2-3	TRBD2	few